This is a list of T cell receptor beta chains from one sample in a study of metastatic and nonmetastatic thyroid tumors. With MiXCR, TCRdb reprocessed the PCR reads. The data contain approximately 35,000 clones, less than 40% of them singletons. The specimen sequenced was tumor tissue. These receptors all come from a female donor with papillary thyroid cancer or a benign thyroid nodule (not recorded which). Some clones in this sample may be carry-over from other donors' samples. Both conserved end residues are part of each CDR3. Fields, in order: CDR3 length, D gene, J gene, V gene, clone size, CDR3 protein, CDR3 DNA. The D gene is left open where the match is weak. The size field is filled for only some rows; it gives once, few, many or a size class.

>15|NA|TRBJ1-2|TRBV9|few
CASSPSLGVNYGYTF
TGTGCCAGCAGCCCAAGTTTGGGAGTCAACTATGGCTACACCTTC
>13|NA|TRBJ1-2|TRBV28|NA
CASSLGSAYGYTF
TGTGCCAGCAGTTTAGGGTCGGCCTATGGCTACACCTTC
>14|TRBD1|TRBJ1-2|TRBV5-1|few
CASRSGQGSDGYTF
TGCGCCAGCAGGTCGGGACAGGGGAGTGATGGCTACACCTTC
>14|NA|TRBJ1-2|TRBV12-3/TRBV12-4|few
CASSLQGADYGYTF
TGTGCCAGCAGTTTACAGGGTGCTGACTATGGCTACACCTTC
>15|NA|TRBJ2-2|TRBV20-1|NA
CSAPVQVGNTWELFF
TGCAGTGCACCCGTACAGGTCGGGAACACCTGGGAGCTGTTTTTT
>14|TRBD1|TRBJ1-2|TRBV9|NA
CASSFGTGSGGYTF
TGTGCCAGCAGCTTTGGGACAGGGTCGGGAGGCTACACCTTC
>15|TRBD2|TRBJ2-7|TRBV6-1|few
CASSARLAGLYEQYF
TGTGCCAGCAGTGCCCGACTAGCGGGATTGTACGAGCAGTACTTC
>15|TRBD2|TRBJ2-7|TRBV6-2/TRBV6-3|few
CASTAAGGRSYEQYF
TGTGCCAGCACTGCAGCGGGAGGTCGGTCCTACGAGCAGTACTTC
>16|TRBD2|TRBJ2-1|TRBV12-3/TRBV12-4|few
CASSAGTSGRAGEQFF
TGTGCCAGCAGTGCCGGGACTAGCGGGAGGGCCGGTGAGCAGTTCTTC
>15|NA|TRBJ1-1|TRBV9|NA
CASSVGPNSNTEAFF
TGTGCCAGCAGCGTGGGGCCCAACTCGAACACTGAAGCTTTCTTT
>14|NA|TRBJ1-6|TRBV11-2|NA
CASSLVFRNSPLHF
TGTGCCAGCAGCTTAGTATTCAGAAATTCACCCCTCCACTTT
>14|TRBD1|TRBJ1-5|TRBV30|NA
CACRRQGSGQPQHF
TGTGCCTGCAGAAGACAGGGGAGCGGTCAGCCCCAGCATTTT
>15|TRBD2|TRBJ2-7|TRBV28|few
CASKTAEGGSYEQYF
TGTGCCAGCAAAACGGCAGAGGGAGGGTCCTACGAGCAGTACTTC
>15|NA|TRBJ1-6|TRBV6-1|NA
CASTGISSYNSPLHF
TGTGCCAGCACCGGAATAAGCTCCTATAATTCACCCCTCCACTTT
>15|TRBD1|TRBJ2-1|TRBV6-1|few
CASSERGQAYNEQFF
TGTGCCAGCAGTGAACGGGGACAGGCCTACAATGAGCAGTTCTTC
>16|TRBD1|TRBJ1-2|TRBV5-1|NA
CASSFEGQGTGKGYTF
TGCGCCAGCAGCTTCGAGGGACAGGGAACAGGAAAAGGCTACACCTTC
>16|TRBD2|TRBJ2-2|TRBV5-6|few
CASSFFRREGTGELFF
TGTGCCAGCAGCTTTTTTCGGCGGGAGGGCACCGGGGAGCTGTTTTTT
>14|TRBD2|TRBJ2-1|TRBV6-4|few
CASSSGGAYNEQFF
TGTGCCAGCAGTAGCGGGGGGGCCTACAATGAGCAGTTCTTC
>15|NA|TRBJ2-2|TRBV12-3/TRBV12-4|NA
CASRSRGSLTGELFF
TGTGCCAGCAGAAGTCGGGGATCGTTAACCGGGGAGCTGTTTTTT
>14|TRBD1|TRBJ2-7|TRBV6-1|few
CASRRGQGTYEQYF
TGTGCCAGCAGGAGGGGACAGGGGACCTACGAGCAGTACTTC
>18|TRBD2|TRBJ2-3|TRBV27|many
CASPAVSETSESTDTQYF
TGTGCCAGCCCCGCGGTATCCGAGACTAGCGAGAGCACAGATACGCAGTATTTT
>14|TRBD2|TRBJ2-1|TRBV28|few
CASRGLAGVHEQFF
TGTGCCAGCAGGGGACTAGCGGGAGTCCATGAGCAGTTCTTC
>14|NA|TRBJ2-2|TRBV12-3/TRBV12-4|NA
CASSPRLNTGELFF
TGTGCCAGCAGTCCCCGGCTCAACACCGGGGAGCTGTTTTTT
>15|TRBD2|TRBJ2-5|TRBV5-1|NA
CASSRLAVGEETQYF
TGCGCCAGCAGCCGACTAGCGGTTGGGGAAGAGACCCAGTACTTC
>15|NA|TRBJ2-7|TRBV27|NA
CASSPDFLSSYEQYF
TGTGCCAGCAGCCCCGACTTTCTGAGCTCCTACGAGCAGTACTTC
>17|NA|TRBJ2-3|TRBV2|NA
CASSEGSPRGSTDTQYF
TGTGCCAGCAGTGAAGGGTCCCCACGGGGGAGCACAGATACGCAGTATTTT
>14|NA|TRBJ2-7|TRBV6-1|NA
CASSDTGKVHEQYF
TGTGCCAGCAGTGATACAGGGAAGGTCCACGAGCAGTACTTC
>14|TRBD2|TRBJ2-1|TRBV20-1|NA
CSARQLAGNNEQFF
TGCAGTGCTAGACAGCTAGCGGGAAACAATGAGCAGTTCTTC